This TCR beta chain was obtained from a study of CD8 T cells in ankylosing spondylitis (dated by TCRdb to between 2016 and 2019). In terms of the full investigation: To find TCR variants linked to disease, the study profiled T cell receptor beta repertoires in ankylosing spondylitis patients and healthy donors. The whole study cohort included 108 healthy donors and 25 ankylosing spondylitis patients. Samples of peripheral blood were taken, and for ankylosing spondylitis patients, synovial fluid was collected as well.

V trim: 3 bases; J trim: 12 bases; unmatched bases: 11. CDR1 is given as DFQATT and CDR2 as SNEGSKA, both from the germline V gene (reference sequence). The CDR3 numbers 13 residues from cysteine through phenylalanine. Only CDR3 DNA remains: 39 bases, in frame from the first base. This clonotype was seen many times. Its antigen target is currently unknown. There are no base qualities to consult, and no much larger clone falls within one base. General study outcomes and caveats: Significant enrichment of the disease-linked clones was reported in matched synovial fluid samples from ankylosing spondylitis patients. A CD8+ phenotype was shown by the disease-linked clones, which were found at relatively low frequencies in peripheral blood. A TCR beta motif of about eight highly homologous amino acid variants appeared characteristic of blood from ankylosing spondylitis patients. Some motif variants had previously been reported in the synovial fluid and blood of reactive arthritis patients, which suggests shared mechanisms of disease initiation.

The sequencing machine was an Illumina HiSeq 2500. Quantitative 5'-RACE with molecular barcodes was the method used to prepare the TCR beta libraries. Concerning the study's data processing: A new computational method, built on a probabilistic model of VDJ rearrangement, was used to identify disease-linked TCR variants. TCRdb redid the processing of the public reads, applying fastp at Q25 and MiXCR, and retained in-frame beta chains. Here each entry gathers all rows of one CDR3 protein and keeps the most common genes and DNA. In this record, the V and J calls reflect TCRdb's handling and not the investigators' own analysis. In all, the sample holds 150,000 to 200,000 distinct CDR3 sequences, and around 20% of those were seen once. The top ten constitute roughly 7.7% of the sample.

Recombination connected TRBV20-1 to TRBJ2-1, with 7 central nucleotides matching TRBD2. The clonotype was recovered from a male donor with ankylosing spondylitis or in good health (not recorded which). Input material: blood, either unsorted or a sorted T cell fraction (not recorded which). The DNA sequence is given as TGCAGTGCTAGGAAACCATCCGGGGAGGGGCAGTTCTTC. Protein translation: CSARKPSGEGQFF.